This T cell receptor (beta chain) was obtained from a study of T-cell memory formation after mild COVID-19. The overall study: For the most part, TCR clusters were specific to one donor. Study-level points and caveats: The pre-infection memory compartment contained some responding clones, suggesting cross-reactive memory joined. Of the contracting clones, CD4+ ones lay mainly in CM and EM, and CD8+ ones in EMRA.

This clonotype occurred many times. Its antigen is still unknown. In germline, CDR1 is MNHEY, CDR2 SVGAGI. The CDR3 extends over 15 amino acids. The germline V and J ends were trimmed by 0 bases and 0 bases, with 9 bases remaining between them. Constant-segment primers served in 5'RACE that generated TCR alpha and TCR beta cDNA libraries bearing sample barcodes and UMIs. TCRdb ran MiXCR on the 5' RACE reads and lists one entry per CDR3 protein. The top ten clones hold about 12% of a sample with about 500,000 distinct CDR3 sequences, 20% of them seen once. The sequencing sample was made of PBMCs or a T cell subset sorted from them (not recorded which). This sequence joins TRBV6-5 and TRBJ2-7; D tentatively reads TRBD1 or TRBD2 (5 bases each). The receptor comes from an adult woman who had mild COVID-19 (a few samples of this study predate the infection). Cell type and time point are not known. CDR3 nucleotide sequence: TGTGCCAGCAGTTACTCGGCAGGGAGCTCCTACGAGCAGTACTTC. It specifies CASSYSAGSSYEQYF.